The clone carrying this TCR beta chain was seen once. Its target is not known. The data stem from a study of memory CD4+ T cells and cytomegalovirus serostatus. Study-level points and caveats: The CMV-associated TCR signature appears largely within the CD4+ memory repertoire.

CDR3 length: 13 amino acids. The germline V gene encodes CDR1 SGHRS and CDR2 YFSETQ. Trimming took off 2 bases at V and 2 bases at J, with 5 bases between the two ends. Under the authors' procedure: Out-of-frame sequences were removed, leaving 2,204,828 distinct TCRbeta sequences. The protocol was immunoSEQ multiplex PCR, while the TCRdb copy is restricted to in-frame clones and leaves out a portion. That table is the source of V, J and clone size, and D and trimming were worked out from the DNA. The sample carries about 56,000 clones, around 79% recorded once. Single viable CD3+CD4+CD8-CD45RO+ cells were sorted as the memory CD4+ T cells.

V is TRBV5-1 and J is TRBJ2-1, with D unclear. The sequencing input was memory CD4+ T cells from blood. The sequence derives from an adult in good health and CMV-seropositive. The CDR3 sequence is CASSFGTYNEQFF. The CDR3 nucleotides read TGCGCCAGCAGCTTTGGGACCTACAATGAGCAGTTCTTC.